This T cell receptor (beta chain) derives from a study of blood T cell repertoires in COVID-19. Overall study: The analysed material was cDNA or gDNA that came from T cells, B-cell-depleted T cells, or PBMCs.

The repertoire was sequenced with immunoSEQ multiplex PCR; TCRdb's copy has only in-frame clones and lacks some. Altogether tens of thousands of clones are present, around nine tenths being singletons, with the ten largest covering 3.4%. Per the germline V gene, CDR1 is SGHTA and CDR2 is FQGTGA. This CDR3 comprises 13 residues. V was cut by 1 base and J by 5 bases, with 9 bases left in between. This TCR was sampled from a woman between 45 and 65 years old with COVID-19, enrolled during active disease. The chain uses TRBV7-3 and TRBJ2-7; the D gene is possibly TRBD1 (6 bases). The sequencing input was peripheral blood. CDR3 sequence: CASSLRGRDEQYF. The CDR3 DNA reads as TGTGCCAGCAGCTTAAGGGGGCGAGACGAGCAGTACTTC.